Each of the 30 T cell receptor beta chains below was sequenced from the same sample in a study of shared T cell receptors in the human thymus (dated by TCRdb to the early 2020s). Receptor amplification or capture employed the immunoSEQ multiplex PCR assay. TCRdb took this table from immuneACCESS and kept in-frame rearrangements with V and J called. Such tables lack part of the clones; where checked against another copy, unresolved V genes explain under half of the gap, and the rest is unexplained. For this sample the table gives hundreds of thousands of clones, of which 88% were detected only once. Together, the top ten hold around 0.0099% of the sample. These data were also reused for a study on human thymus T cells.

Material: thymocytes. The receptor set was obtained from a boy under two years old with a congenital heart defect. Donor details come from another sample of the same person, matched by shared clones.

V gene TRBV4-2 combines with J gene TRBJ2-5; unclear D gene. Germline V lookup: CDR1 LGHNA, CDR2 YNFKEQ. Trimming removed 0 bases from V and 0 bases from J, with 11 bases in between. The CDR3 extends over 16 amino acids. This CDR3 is CASSQDLLAYQETQYF. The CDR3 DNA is TGTGCCAGCAGCCAAGATCTATTAGCTTACCAAGAGACCCAGTACTTC.

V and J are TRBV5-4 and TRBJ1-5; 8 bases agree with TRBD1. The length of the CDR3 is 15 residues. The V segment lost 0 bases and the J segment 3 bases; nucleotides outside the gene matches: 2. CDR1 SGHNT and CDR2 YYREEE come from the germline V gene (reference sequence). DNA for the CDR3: TGTGCCAGCAGCTTGGACAGGGGGGTCAATCAGCCCCAGCATTTT. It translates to CASSLDRGVNQPQHF.

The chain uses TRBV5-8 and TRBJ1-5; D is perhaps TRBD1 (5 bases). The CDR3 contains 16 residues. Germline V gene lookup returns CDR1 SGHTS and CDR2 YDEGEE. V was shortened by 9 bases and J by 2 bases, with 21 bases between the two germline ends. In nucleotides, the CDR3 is TGTGCCACCAACCCACGAGGCAGGGAGGGCAATCAGCCCCAGCATTTT. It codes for CATNPRGREGNQPQHF.

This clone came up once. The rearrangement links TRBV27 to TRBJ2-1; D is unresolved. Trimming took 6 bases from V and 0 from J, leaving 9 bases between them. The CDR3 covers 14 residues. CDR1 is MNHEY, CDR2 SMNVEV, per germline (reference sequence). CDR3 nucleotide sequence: TGTGCCAGCAGCGAGACATTCTCCTACAATGAGCAGTTCTTC. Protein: CASSETFSYNEQFF.

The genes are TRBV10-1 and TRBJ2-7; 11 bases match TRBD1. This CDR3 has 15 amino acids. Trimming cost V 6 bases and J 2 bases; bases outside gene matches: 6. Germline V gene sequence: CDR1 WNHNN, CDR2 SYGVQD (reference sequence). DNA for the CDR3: TGCGCCAGCAGAGCGGGACAGGGGGACGCCTACGAGCAGTACTTC. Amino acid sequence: CASRAGQGDAYEQYF.

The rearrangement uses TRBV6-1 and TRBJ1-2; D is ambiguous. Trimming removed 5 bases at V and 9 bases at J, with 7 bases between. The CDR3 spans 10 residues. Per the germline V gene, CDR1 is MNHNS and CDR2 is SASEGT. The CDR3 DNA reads TGTGCCAGCAGTCGACACAGCTACACCTTC. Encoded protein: CASSRHSYTF.

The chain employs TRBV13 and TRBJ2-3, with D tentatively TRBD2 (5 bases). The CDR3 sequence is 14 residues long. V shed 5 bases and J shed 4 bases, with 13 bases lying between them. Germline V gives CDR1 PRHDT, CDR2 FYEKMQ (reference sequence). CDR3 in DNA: TGTGCCAGCAGCCCCCGGGGAAGATCAGATACGCAGTATTTT. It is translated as CASSPRGRSDTQYF.

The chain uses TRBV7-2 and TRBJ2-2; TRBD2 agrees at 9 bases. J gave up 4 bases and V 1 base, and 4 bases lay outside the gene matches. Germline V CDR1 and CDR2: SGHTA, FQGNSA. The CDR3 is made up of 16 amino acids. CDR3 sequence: CASSLGGREGTGELFF. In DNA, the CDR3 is TGTGCCAGCAGCTTAGGGGGGCGGGAGGGCACCGGGGAGCTGTTTTTT.

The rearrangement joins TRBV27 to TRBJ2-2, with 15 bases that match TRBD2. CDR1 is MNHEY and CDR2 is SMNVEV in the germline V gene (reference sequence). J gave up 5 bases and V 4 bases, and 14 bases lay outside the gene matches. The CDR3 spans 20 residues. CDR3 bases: TGTGCCAGCAGTTCACCCCTGGGACTAGCGGGAGGTGCCGTAACCGGGGAGCTGTTTTTT. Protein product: CASSSPLGLAGGAVTGELFF.

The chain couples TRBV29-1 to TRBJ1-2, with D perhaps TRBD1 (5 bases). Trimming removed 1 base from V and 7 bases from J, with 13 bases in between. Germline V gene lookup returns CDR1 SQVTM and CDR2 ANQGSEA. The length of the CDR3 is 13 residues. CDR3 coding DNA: TGCAGCGTTGAAGTTCTCGTAACAGGTGGCTACACCTTC. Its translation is CSVEVLVTGGYTF. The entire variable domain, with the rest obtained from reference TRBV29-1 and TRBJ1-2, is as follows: SAVISQKPSRDICQRGTSLTIQCQVDSQVTMMFWYRQQPGQSLTLIATANQGSEATYESGFVIDKFPISRPNLTFSTLTVSNMSPEDSSIYLCSVEVLVTGGYTFGSGTRLTVV.

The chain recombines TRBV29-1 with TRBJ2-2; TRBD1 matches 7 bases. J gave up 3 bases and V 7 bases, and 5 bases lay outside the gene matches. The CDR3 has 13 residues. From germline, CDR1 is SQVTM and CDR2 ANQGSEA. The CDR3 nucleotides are TGCAGCGCGGGACAGCTTGACACCGGGGAGCTGTTTTTT. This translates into CSAGQLDTGELFF.

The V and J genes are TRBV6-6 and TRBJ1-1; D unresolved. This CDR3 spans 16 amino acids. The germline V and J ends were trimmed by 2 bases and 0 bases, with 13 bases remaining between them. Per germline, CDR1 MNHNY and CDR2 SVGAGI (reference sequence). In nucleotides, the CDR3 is TGTGCCAGCAGTTACGGCCTCTTGGGCATGAACACTGAAGCTTTCTTT. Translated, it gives CASSYGLLGMNTEAFF.

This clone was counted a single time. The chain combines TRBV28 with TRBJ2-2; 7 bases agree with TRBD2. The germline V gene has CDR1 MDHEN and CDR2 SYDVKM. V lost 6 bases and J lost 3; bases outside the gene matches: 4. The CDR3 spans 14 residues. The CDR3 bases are TGTGCCAGCAGCCTGGGACTATACACCGGGGAGCTGTTTTTT. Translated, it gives CASSLGLYTGELFF. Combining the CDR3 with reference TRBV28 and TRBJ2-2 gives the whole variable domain DVKVTQSSRYLVKRTGEKVFLECVQDMDHENMFWYRQDPGLGLRLIYFSYDVKMKEKGDIPEGYSVSREKKERFSLILESASTNQTSMYLCASSLGLYTGELFFGEGSRLTVL.

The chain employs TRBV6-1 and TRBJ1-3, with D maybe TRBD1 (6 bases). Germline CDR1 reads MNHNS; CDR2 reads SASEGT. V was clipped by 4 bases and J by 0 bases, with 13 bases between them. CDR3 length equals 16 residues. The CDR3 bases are TGTGCCAGCAGTGGTATCAGGGGATACTCTGGAAACACCATATATTTT. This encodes CASSGIRGYSGNTIYF.

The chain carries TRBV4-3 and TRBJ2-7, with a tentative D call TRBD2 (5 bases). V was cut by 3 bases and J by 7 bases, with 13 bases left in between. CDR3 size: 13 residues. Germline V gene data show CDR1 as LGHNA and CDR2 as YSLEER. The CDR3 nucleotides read TGCGCCAGCAGCCATGGACTCGCTAAGGAGCAGTACTTC. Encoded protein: CASSHGLAKEQYF.

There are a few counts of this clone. The CDR3 spells CASTAGQGLDGYTF. In DNA, the CDR3 is TGTGCCAGCACCGCGGGACAGGGACTGGATGGCTACACCTTC. The chain uses TRBV5-6 and TRBJ1-2; 9 bases align to TRBD1. CDR1 and CDR2 from the germline V gene are SGHDT and YYEEEE. V lost 6 bases to trimming and J lost 6 bases; unmatched junction nucleotides: 9. CDR3 length: 14 amino acids.

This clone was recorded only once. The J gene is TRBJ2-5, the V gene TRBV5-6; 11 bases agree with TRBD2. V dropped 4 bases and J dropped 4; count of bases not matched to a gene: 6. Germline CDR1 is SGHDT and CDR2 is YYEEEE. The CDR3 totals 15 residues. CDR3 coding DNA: TGTGCCAGCAGCCCGGGACTAGCGGAGCCAGAGACCCAGTACTTC. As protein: CASSPGLAEPETQYF.

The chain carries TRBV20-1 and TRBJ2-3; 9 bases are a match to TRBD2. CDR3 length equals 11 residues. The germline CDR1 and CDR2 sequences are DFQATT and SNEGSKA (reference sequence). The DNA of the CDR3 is TGCGGGACTAGCTCGCGGAGTACGCAGTATTTT. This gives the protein CGTSSRSTQYF.

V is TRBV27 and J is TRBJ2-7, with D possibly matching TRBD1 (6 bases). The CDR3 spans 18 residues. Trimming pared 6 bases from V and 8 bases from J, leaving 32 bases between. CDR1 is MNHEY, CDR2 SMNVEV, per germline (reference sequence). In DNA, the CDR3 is TGTGCCAGCAGACAGATATCGAAAAGGGGGAGACAGAGTACCCAGCAGTACTTC. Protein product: CASRQISKRGRQSTQQYF.

In nucleotides, the CDR3 is TGTGCCAGCAGTGCAAGAGGGCCACCGGGGGTCGGGGAGCAGTACTTC. Protein product: CASSARGPPGVGEQYF. The V and J genes are TRBV25-1 and TRBJ2-7; D is perhaps TRBD2 (6 bases). V was shortened by 4 bases and J by 7 bases, with 23 bases between the two germline ends. The CDR3 sequence is 16 residues long. Germline V CDR1 and CDR2: MGHDK, SYGVNS.

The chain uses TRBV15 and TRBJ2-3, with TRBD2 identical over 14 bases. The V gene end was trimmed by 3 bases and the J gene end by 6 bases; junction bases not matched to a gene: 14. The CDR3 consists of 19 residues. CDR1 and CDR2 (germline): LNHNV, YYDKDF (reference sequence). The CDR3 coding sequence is TGTGCCACCAGCAGCCGAAATCCGGGACTAGCGGGAGTTAAGGATACGCAGTATTTT. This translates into CATSSRNPGLAGVKDTQYF.

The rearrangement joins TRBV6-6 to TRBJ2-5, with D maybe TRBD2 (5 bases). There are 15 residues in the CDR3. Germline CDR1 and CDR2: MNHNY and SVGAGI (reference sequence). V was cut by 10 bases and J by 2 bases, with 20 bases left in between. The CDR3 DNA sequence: TGTGCCACCGAAGCCCGTCTTCGGGGACAAGAGACCCAGTACTTC. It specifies CATEARLRGQETQYF.

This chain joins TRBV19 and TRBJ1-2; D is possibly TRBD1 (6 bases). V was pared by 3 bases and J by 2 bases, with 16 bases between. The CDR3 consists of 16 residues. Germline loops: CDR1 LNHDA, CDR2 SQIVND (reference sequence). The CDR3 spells CASSMATGSLNYGYTF. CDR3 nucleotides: TGTGCCAGTAGTATGGCTACAGGGAGCCTCAACTATGGCTACACCTTC. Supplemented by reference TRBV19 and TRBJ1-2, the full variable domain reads DGGITQSPKYLFRKEGQNVTLSCEQNLNHDAMYWYRQDPGQGLRLIYYSQIVNDFQKGDIAEGYSVSREKKESFPLTVTSAQKNPTAFYLCASSMATGSLNYGYTFGSGTRLTVV.

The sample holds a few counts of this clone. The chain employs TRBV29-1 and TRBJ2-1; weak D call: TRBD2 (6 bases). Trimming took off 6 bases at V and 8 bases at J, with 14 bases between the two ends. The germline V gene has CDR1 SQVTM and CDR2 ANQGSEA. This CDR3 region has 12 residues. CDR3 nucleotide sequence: TGCAGCGTCGATGGGAGGTACCATGAGCAGTTCTTC. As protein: CSVDGRYHEQFF.

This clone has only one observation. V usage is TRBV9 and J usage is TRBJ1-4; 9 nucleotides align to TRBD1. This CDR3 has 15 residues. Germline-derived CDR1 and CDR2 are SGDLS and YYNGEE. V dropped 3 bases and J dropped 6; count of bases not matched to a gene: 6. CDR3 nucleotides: TGTGCCAGCAGCGAAGGGACAGGGCCACATGAAAAACTGTTTTTT. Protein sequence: CASSEGTGPHEKLFF.

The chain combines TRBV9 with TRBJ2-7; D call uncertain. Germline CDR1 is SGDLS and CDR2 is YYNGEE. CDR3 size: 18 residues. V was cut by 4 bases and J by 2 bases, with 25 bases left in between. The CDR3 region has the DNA TGTGCCAGCAGCCCCCCCGTGCGGCCGTGTTTATTAGCCTACGAGCAGTACTTC. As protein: CASSPPVRPCLLAYEQYF.

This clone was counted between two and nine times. DNA for the CDR3: TGTGCCAGTCGACAGGGGGCAAGCTCCTACAATGAGCAGTTCTTC. This sequence encodes CASRQGASSYNEQFF. This rearrangement joins TRBV6-5 to TRBJ2-1; TRBD1 matches 10 bases. This CDR3 contains 15 residues. Germline V CDR1 and CDR2: MNHEY, SVGAGI. V lost 9 bases to trimming and J lost 0 bases; unmatched junction nucleotides: 5.

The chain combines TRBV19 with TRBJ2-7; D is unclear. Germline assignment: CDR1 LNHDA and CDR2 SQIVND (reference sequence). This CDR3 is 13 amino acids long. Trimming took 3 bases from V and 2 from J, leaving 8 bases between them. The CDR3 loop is CASSISVPYEQYF. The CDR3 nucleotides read TGTGCCAGTAGTATTTCAGTTCCCTACGAGCAGTACTTC.

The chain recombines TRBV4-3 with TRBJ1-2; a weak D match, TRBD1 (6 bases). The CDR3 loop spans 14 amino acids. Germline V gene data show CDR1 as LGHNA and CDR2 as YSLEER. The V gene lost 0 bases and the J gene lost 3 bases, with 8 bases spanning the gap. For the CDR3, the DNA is TGCGCCAGCAGCCAAGATCACAGGGACTATGGCTACACCTTC. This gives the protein CASSQDHRDYGYTF.

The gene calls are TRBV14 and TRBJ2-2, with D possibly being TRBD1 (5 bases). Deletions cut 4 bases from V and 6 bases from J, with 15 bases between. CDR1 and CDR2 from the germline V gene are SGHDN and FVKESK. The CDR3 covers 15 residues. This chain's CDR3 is CASSLQGEPAGELFF. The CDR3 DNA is TGTGCCAGCAGCCTGCAGGGTGAGCCCGCCGGGGAGCTGTTTTTT. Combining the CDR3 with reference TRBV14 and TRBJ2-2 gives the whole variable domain EAGVTQFPSHSVIEKGQTVTLRCDPISGHDNLYWYRRVMGKEIKFLLHFVKESKQDESGMPNNRFLAERTGGTYSTLKVQPAELEDSGVYFCASSLQGEPAGELFFGEGSRLTVL.